Sequencing of this T cell receptor beta chain was carried out in a study of blood T cell repertoires in COVID-19. The overall study: Sites in the United States, Italy and Spain provided acute and convalescent COVID-19 samples. T cells, B-cell-depleted T cells, or PBMCs provided the cDNA or gDNA that served as material.

The junction had 3 bases not matched to a gene; V was cut back by 0 bases and J by 14 bases. CDR3 size: 12 residues. Germline CDR1 and CDR2: GTSNPN and SVGIG (reference sequence). The repertoire was sequenced with immunoSEQ multiplex PCR; TCRdb's copy has only in-frame clones and lacks some. The repertoire consists of about 180,000 clones, with roughly 81% occurring once and the leading ten covering 10% to 15%. Sequenced sample: peripheral blood. The receptor's source is a woman of 80 years or more with COVID-19, enrolled during active disease. The V call is TRBV30, the J call TRBJ1-6, with 8 bases identical to TRBD1. The CDR3 sequence: CAWSVYRGSLHF. The DNA of the CDR3 is TGTGCCTGGAGTGTATACAGGGGGTCCCTCCACTTT.